This TCR beta chain originates from a study of chemoradiotherapy in HPV16-positive cancers. This CDR3 region has 16 residues. Measured with immunoSEQ multiplex PCR; TCRdb has only the in-frame clones, and not every one. The sample lists about 17,000 clones; just under 90% were seen once. Study results and limitations: During treatment, candidate HPV-specific clones and E7-related motifs expanded in tumor.

In the case of this clone: Antigen: not known.

The sequence was collected from a human donor with HPV-associated anogenital cancer. V is TRBV21-1 and J is TRBJ1-5. TRBV21-1 is a listed pseudogene. Here the sequenced sample was blood, taken from a patient who underwent chemoradiotherapy. CDR3: CASSPRLHWHHQPQHF. Here the CDR3 DNA reads TGTGCCAGCAGCCCGAGACTACATTGGCATCATCAGCCCCAGCATTTT.